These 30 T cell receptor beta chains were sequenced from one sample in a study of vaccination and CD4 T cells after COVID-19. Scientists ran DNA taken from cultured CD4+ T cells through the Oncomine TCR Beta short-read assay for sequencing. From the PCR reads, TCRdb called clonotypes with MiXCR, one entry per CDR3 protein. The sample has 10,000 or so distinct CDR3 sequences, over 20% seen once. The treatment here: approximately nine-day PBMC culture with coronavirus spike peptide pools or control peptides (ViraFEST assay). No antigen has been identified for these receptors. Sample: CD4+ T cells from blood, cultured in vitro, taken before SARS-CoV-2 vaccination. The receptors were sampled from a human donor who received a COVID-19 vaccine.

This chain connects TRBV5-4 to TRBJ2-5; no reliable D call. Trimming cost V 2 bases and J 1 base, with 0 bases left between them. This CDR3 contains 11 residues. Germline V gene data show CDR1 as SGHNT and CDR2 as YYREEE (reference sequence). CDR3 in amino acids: CASSFQETQYF. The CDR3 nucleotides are TGTGCCAGCAGCTTCCAAGAGACCCAGTACTTC.

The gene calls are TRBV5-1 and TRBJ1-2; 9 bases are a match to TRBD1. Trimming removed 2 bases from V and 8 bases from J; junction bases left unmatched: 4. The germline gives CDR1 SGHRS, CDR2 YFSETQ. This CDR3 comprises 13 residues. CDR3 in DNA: TGCGCCAGCAGCTTACAGGGGGCGGACGGCTACACCTTC. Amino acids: CASSLQGADGYTF.

The CDR3 region is CASSEVWENSPLHF. The CDR3 bases are TGTGCCAGCAGTGAAGTCTGGGAGAATTCACCCCTCCACTTT. The chain links TRBV6-1 to TRBJ1-6; D unclear. The V end lost 1 base, the J end lost 7 bases, and 8 bases lay between the germline ends. The CDR3 consists of 14 residues. Germline lookup yields CDR1 MNHNS and CDR2 SASEGT.

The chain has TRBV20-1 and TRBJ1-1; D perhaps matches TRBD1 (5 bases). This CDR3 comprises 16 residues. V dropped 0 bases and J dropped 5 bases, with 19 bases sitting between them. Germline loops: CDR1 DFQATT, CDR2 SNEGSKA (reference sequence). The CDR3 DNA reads TGCAGTGCTAGAGATAGTGCGGCAGGGAGAGAAACTGAAGCTTTCTTT. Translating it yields CSARDSAAGRETEAFF.

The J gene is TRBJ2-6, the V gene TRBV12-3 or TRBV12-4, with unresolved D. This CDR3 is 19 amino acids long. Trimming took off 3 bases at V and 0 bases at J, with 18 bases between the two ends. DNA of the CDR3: TGTGCCAGCAGTTTTACCGGTCGGCAGGTAGGCTCTGGGGCCAACGTCCTGACTTTC. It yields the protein CASSFTGRQVGSGANVLTF.

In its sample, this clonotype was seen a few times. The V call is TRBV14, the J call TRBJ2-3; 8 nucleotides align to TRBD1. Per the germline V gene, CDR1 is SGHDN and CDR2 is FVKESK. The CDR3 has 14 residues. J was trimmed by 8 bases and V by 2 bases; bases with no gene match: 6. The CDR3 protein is CASSQIRGQGTQYF. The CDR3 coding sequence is TGTGCCAGCAGCCAAATCAGGGGGCAGGGTACGCAGTATTTT.

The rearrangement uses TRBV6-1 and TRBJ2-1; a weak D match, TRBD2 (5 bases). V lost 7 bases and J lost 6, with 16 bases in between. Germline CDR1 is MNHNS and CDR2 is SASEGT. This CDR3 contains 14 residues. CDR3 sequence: CASTERVLSNEQFF. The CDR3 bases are TGTGCCAGCACCGAGAGGGTCCTTTCCAATGAGCAGTTCTTC.

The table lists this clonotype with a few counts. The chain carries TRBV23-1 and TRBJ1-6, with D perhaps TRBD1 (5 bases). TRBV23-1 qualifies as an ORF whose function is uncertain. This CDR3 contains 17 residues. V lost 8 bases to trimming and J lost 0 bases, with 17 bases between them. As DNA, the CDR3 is TGCGCCAGCCGAGTAAACAGGAAAACCTCCTATAATTCACCCCTCCACTTT. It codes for CASRVNRKTSYNSPLHF.

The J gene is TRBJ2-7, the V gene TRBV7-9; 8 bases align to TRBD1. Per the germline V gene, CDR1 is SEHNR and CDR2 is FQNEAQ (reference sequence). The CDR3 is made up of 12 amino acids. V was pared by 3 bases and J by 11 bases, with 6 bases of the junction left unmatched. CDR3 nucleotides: TGTGCCAGCAGCTTCTCAGGGGGCGCGGAGTACTTC. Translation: CASSFSGGAEYF.

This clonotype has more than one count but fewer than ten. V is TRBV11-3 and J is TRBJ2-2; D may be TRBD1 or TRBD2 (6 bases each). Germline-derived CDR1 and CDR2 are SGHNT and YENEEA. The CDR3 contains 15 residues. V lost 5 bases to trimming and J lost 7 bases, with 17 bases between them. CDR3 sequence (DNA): TGTGCCAGCAGCCTCAGCACGGGGGCGGGCGGGGAGCTGTTTTTT. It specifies CASSLSTGAGGELFF.

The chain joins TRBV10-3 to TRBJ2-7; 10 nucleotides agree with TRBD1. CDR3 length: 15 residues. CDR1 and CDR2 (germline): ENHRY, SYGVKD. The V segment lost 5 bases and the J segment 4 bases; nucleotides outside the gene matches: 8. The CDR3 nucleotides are TGTGCCATCAGTTTGTGGACAGGGGGGGTTTACGAGCAGTACTTC. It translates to CAISLWTGGVYEQYF.

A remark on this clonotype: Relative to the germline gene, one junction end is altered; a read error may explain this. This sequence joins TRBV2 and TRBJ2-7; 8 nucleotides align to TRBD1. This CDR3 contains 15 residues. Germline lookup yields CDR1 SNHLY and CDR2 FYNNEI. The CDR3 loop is CASSEDRAGGAEQYF. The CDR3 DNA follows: TGTGCCAGCAGCGAAGATCGGGCAGGGGGCGCCGAGCAGTACTTC.

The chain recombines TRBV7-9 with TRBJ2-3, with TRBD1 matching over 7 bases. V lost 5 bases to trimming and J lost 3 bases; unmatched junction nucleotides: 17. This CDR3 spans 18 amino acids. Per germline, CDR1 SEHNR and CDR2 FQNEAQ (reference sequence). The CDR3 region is CASSPYRGARVSTDTQYF. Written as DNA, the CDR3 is TGTGCCAGCAGCCCATACAGGGGCGCAAGAGTGAGTACAGATACGCAGTATTTT.

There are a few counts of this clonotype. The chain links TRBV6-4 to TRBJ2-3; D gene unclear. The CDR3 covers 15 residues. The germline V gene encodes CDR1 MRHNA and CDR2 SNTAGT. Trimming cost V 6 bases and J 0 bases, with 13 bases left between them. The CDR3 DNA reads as TGTGCCAGCAGCCCATCCTCCCATAGCACAGATACGCAGTATTTT. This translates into CASSPSSHSTDTQYF.

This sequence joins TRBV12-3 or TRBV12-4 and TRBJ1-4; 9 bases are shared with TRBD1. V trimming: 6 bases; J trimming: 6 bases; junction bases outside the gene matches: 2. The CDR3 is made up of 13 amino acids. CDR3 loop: CASSRDRDEKLFF. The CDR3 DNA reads TGTGCCAGCAGCCGGGACAGGGATGAAAAACTGTTTTTT.

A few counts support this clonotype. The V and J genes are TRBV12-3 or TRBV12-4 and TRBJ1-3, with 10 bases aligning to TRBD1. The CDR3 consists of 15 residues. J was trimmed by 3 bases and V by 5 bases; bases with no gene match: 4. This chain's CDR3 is CASSPGTGVGNTIYF. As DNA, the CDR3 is TGTGCCAGCAGTCCCGGGACAGGGGTTGGAAACACCATATATTTT.

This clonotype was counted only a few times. The CDR3 nucleotides are TGTGCCAGCAGCTTATTGGACACCACCTCCCGGGGGACCCAGTACTTC. Protein: CASSLLDTTSRGTQYF. The chain employs TRBV7-9 and TRBJ2-5; D is possibly TRBD1 or TRBD2 (5 bases each). The CDR3 is 16 amino acids. Germline assignment: CDR1 SEHNR and CDR2 FQNEAQ (reference sequence). Trimming stripped 2 bases from V and 7 bases from J, with 20 bases between.

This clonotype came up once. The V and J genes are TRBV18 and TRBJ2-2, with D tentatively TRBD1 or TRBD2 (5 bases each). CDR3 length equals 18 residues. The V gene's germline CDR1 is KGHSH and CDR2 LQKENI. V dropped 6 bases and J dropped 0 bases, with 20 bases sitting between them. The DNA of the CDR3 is TGTGCCAGCTCCCGGGGACGGTTACGTTACGCGAACACCGGGGAGCTGTTTTTT. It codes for CASSRGRLRYANTGELFF.

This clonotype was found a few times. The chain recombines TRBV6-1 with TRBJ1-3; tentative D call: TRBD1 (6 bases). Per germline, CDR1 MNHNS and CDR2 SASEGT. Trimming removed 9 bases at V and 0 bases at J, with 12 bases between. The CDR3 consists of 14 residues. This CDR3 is CASETGYSGNTIYF. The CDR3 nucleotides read TGTGCCAGTGAGACAGGTTACTCTGGAAACACCATATATTTT.

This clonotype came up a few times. CDR3 residues: CASSSSGTGEETQYF. CDR3 DNA sequence: TGCGCCAGCAGCTCCTCCGGGACGGGAGAAGAGACCCAGTACTTC. The rearrangement links TRBV5-1 to TRBJ2-5, with D perhaps matching TRBD2 (6 bases). CDR1 is SGHRS and CDR2 is YFSETQ in the germline V gene. The CDR3 has 15 residues. Trimming removed 3 bases from V and 3 bases from J, with 15 bases in between.

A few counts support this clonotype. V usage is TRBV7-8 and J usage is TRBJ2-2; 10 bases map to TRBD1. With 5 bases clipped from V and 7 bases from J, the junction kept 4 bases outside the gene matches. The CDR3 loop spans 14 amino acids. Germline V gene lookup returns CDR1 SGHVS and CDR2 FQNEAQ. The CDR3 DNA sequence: TGTGCCAGCAGCCTACGGGACAGGGGCGGGGAGCTGTTTTTT. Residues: CASSLRDRGGELFF. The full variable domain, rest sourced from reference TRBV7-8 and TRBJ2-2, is GAGVSQSPRYKVAKRGQDVALRCDPISGHVSLFWYQQALGQGPEFLTYFQNEAQLDKSGLPSDRFFAERPEGSVSTLKIQRTQQEDSAVYLCASSLRDRGGELFFGEGSRLTVL.

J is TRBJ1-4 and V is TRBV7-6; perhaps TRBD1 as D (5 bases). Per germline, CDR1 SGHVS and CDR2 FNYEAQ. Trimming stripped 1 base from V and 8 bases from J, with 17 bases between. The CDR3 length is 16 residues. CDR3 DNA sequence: TGTGCCAGCAGCTTAGAGCGGGGCTCCTCGGGGGAAAAACTGTTTTTT. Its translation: CASSLERGSSGEKLFF.

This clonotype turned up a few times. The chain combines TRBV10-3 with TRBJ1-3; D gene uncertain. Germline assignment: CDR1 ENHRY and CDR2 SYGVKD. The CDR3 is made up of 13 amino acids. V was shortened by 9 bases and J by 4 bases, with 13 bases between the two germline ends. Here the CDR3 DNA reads TGTGCCATGCGGGCTGAAGCCGGAAACACCATATATTTT. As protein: CAMRAEAGNTIYF.

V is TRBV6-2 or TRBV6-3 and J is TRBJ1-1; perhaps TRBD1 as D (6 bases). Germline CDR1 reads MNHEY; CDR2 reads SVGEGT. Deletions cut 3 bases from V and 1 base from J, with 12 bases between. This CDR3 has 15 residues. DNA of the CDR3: TGTGCCAGCAGTTATGCGGGCAGGGGGAACACTGAAGCTTTCTTT. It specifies CASSYAGRGNTEAFF.

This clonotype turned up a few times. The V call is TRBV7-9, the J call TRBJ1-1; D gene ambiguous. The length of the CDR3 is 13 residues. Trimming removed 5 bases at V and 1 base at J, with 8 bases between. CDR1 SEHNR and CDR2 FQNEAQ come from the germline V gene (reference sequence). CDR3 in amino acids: CASSAPRNTEAFF. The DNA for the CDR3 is TGTGCCAGCAGCGCTCCGCGGAACACTGAAGCTTTCTTT. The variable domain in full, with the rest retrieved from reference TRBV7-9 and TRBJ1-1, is DTGVSQNPRHKITKRGQNVTFRCDPISEHNRLYWYRQTLGQGPEFLTYFQNEAQLEKSRLLSDRFSAERPKGSFSTLEIQRTEQGDSAMYLCASSAPRNTEAFFGQGTRLTVV.

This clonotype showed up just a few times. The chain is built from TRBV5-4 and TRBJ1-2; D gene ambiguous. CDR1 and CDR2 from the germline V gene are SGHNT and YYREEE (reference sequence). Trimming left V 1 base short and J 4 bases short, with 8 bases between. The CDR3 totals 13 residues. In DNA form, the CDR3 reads TGTGCCAGCAGCTTGATACGGTCCTATGGCTACACCTTC. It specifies CASSLIRSYGYTF.

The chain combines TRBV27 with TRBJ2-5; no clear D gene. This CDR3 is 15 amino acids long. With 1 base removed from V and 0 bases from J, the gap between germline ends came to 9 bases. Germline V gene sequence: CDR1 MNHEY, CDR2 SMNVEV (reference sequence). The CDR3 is CASSLLLRNQETQYF. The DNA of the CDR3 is TGTGCCAGCAGTTTATTATTACGGAACCAAGAGACCCAGTACTTC.

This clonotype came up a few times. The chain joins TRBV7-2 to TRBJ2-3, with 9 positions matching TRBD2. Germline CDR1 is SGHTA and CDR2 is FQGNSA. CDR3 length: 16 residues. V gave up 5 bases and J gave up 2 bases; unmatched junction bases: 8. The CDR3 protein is CASSPWRGGYTDTQYF. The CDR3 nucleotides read TGTGCCAGCAGCCCTTGGCGGGGGGGTTACACAGATACGCAGTATTTT.

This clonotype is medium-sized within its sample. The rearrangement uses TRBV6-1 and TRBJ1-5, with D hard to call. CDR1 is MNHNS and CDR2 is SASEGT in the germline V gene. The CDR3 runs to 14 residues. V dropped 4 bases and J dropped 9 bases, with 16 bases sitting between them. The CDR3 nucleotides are TGTGCCAGCAGTGTCGAATCCTTGTTTCCGCCCCAGCATTTT. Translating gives CASSVESLFPPQHF.

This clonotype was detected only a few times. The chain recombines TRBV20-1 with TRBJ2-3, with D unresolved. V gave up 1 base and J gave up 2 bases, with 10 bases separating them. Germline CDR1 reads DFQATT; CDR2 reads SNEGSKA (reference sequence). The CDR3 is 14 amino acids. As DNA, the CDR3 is TGCAGTGCTAGAGTACCGTACTCCACAGATACGCAGTATTTT. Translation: CSARVPYSTDTQYF.